The 18 T cell receptor beta chains presented below share a single source sample, sequenced in a study of T cells in localized non-small cell lung cancer. Only in-frame clones appear in the TCRdb table, and some are missing; sequencing was by immunoSEQ multiplex PCR. The table lists tens of thousands of clones, approximately 88% of them singletons. The sequencing used peripheral blood, collected before any cancer treatment. Receptors were obtained from a female donor aged 60 or older with stage I lung adenocarcinoma.

The rearrangement uses TRBV11-2 and TRBJ2-1; 10 bases are a match to TRBD2. The germline V gene has CDR1 SGHAT and CDR2 FQNNGV. The CDR3 is made up of 15 amino acids. The J segment lost 6 bases and the V segment lost 5 bases, leaving 7 bases of the junction unmatched. CDR3 loop: CASSLRLAGSNEQFF. For the CDR3, the DNA is TGTGCCAGCAGCCTACGACTAGCGGGCTCCAATGAGCAGTTCTTC.

The V and J genes are TRBV27 and TRBJ1-6; 10 bases fit TRBD1. From germline, CDR1 is MNHEY and CDR2 SMNVEV (reference sequence). V was clipped by 10 bases and J by 6 bases; unmatched bases: 6. This CDR3 comprises 14 residues. The CDR3 is CAIGDRGINSPLHF. In nucleotides, the CDR3 is TGTGCCATCGGGGACAGGGGTATTAATTCACCCCTCCACTTT.

This CDR3 reads CASSPGRRAGNTIYF. Written as DNA, the CDR3 is TGTGCCAGCAGCCCCGGGCGGAGGGCTGGAAACACCATATATTTT. The chain recombines TRBV28 with TRBJ1-3; D is unresolved. The CDR3 has 15 residues. CDR1 MDHEN and CDR2 SYDVKM come from the germline V gene. V was shortened by 6 bases and J by 2 bases, with 14 bases between the two germline ends.

The CDR3 DNA reads as TGCAGCGTCAGAGGGACAGGGGGCGCCTACGAGCAGTACTTC. Translating gives CSVRGTGGAYEQYF. The V call is TRBV29-1, the J call TRBJ2-7; the match to TRBD1 covers 12 bases. V lost 6 bases, J lost 2 bases, and 5 bases stayed unmatched. The CDR3 sequence is 14 residues long. CDR1 and CDR2 from the germline V gene are SQVTM and ANQGSEA.

The chain recombines TRBV6-5 with TRBJ2-3; D tentatively reads TRBD1 or TRBD2 (5 bases each). Trimming removed 2 bases at V and 14 bases at J, with 11 bases between. The CDR3 runs 11 residues. CDR1 and CDR2 (germline): MNHEY, SVGAGI. The DNA of the CDR3 is TGTGCCAGCAGTTACAGCACAGGAGGGTATTTT. Its protein product is CASSYSTGGYF.

This clone has just one count. This chain links TRBV23-1 with TRBJ1-4; D is ambiguous. TRBV23-1 is an ORF, with its function uncertain. Trimming took 0 bases from V and 0 from J, leaving 23 bases between them. This CDR3 is 21 amino acids long. The CDR3 region is CASSQSRRNGIKFSTNEKLFF. CDR3 bases: TGCGCCAGCAGTCAATCGCGAAGGAACGGGATTAAATTTTCAACTAATGAAAAACTGTTTTTT.

The CDR3 spells CASRTGGGNYGYTF. Written as DNA, the CDR3 is TGTGCCAGCAGGACAGGGGGAGGTAACTATGGCTACACCTTC. V usage is TRBV6-6 and J usage is TRBJ1-2; 9 nucleotides match TRBD1. The V gene end was trimmed by 6 bases and the J gene end by 1 base; junction bases not matched to a gene: 3. CDR1 is MNHNY and CDR2 is SVGAGI in the germline V gene (reference sequence). CDR3 size: 14 residues.

The chain carries TRBV5-1 and TRBJ2-5; D is tentatively TRBD1 or TRBD2 (5 bases each). The germline V gene encodes CDR1 SGHRS and CDR2 YFSETQ. Trimming removed 4 bases at V and 5 bases at J, with 21 bases between. This CDR3 comprises 16 residues. Written as DNA, the CDR3 is TGCGCCAGCAGCACTGGTTGGGGGTTAGGGAGTGAGACCCAGTACTTC. It yields the protein CASSTGWGLGSETQYF. Drawing the rest from reference TRBV5-1 and TRBJ2-5, the complete variable domain is KAGVTQTPRYLIKTRGQQVTLSCSPISGHRSVSWYQQTPGQGLQFLFEYFSETQRNKGNFPGRFSGRQFSNSRSEMNVSTLELGDSALYLCASSTGWGLGSETQYFGPGTRLLVL.

This clone was picked up one time. V and J are TRBV11-1 and TRBJ2-3; D ambiguous. V dropped 2 bases and J dropped 4 bases, with 10 bases sitting between them. CDR1 is SGHAT, CDR2 FQDESV, per germline (reference sequence). The CDR3 length is 14 residues. The CDR3 spells CASSLFPSPDTQYF. CDR3 nucleotide sequence: TGTGCCAGCAGCTTATTCCCATCCCCAGATACGCAGTATTTT.

J is TRBJ2-2 and V is TRBV7-6; the D is unclear. The germline V gene has CDR1 SGHVS and CDR2 FNYEAQ. CDR3 length: 16 residues. Trimming cost V 5 bases and J 2 bases, with 15 bases left between them. CDR3 sequence: CASSPEVASNTGELFF. The CDR3 nucleotides read TGTGCCAGCAGCCCAGAGGTGGCGTCCAACACCGGGGAGCTGTTTTTT.

The CDR3 spells CASSSWDGRETQYF. The CDR3 DNA follows: TGTGCCAGTAGTTCATGGGACGGCCGAGAGACCCAGTACTTC. The gene calls are TRBV19 and TRBJ2-5, with D possibly called TRBD1 or TRBD2 (5 bases each). Trimming pared 5 bases from V and 4 bases from J, leaving 14 bases between. Germline V gives CDR1 LNHDA, CDR2 SQIVND (reference sequence). The CDR3 has 14 amino acids.

V and J are TRBV7-9 and TRBJ1-2; D not resolved. Germline values: CDR1 SEHNR, CDR2 FQNEAQ (reference sequence). The CDR3 sequence is 13 residues long. V lost 2 bases to trimming and J lost 2 bases, with 6 bases between them. CDR3 coding DNA: TGTGCCAGCAGCTTACTACAAAACTATGGCTACACCTTC. This gives the protein CASSLLQNYGYTF.

The gene calls are TRBV28 and TRBJ2-5, with 11 bases fitting TRBD1. Germline CDR1 reads MDHEN; CDR2 reads SYDVKM. The CDR3 is made up of 15 amino acids. The J segment lost 4 bases and the V segment lost 4 bases, leaving 5 bases of the junction unmatched. The CDR3 DNA reads TGTGCCAGCAGTTCCCGGACAGGGGGCGGAGAGACCCAGTACTTC. Translation gives CASSSRTGGGETQYF.

Concerning this clone itself: At one boundary the junction diverges from the germline segment, which might be a read error. V and J are TRBV5-1 and TRBJ1-6, with D perhaps TRBD1 (5 bases). Germline assignment: CDR1 SGHRS and CDR2 YFSETQ. The CDR3 has 17 residues. The CDR3, as DNA: TGCGCCAGCAGCTCCCAAGGCATAACGACAGTCAATTCACTCCTCCACTTT. Translated: CASSSQGITTVNSLLHF.

Here the CDR3 DNA reads TGCGCCAGCAGCTTGTCTAGCCCGAACACCGGGGAGCTGTTTTTT. It yields the protein CASSLSSPNTGELFF. The V and J genes are TRBV5-1 and TRBJ2-2; the D gene is possibly TRBD2 (5 bases). The CDR3 runs 15 residues. V dropped 1 base and J dropped 0 bases, with 7 bases sitting between them. Per the germline V gene, CDR1 is SGHRS and CDR2 is YFSETQ.

The J gene is TRBJ2-5, the V gene TRBV5-1, with TRBD2 matching over 8 bases. V lost 4 bases, J lost 5 bases, and 16 bases stayed unmatched. The CDR3 spans 17 residues. Germline CDR1 SGHRS, CDR2 YFSETQ. CDR3 residues: CASSAGSAGLVYETQYF. The CDR3 DNA follows: TGCGCCAGCAGCGCGGGATCGGCGGGACTAGTGTATGAGACCCAGTACTTC.

The rearrangement uses TRBV7-9 and TRBJ2-1, with 9 bases fitting TRBD1. V lost 5 bases, J lost 4 bases, and 6 bases stayed unmatched. Germline V gives CDR1 SEHNR, CDR2 FQNEAQ (reference sequence). The CDR3 covers 15 residues. DNA of the CDR3: TGTGCCAGCAGCAACCGGGACAGGGCATACAATGAGCAGTTCTTC. It yields the protein CASSNRDRAYNEQFF.

J is TRBJ1-5 and V is TRBV5-1, with D possibly matching TRBD1 (5 bases). Trimming removed 1 base at V and 6 bases at J, with 14 bases between. This CDR3 comprises 15 residues. Germline loops: CDR1 SGHRS, CDR2 YFSETQ. Here the CDR3 reads CASSLFGGGIQPQHF. CDR3 sequence (DNA): TGCGCCAGCAGCTTGTTTGGGGGAGGGATTCAGCCCCAGCATTTT.